A selection of T cell receptor beta chains follows, all from one sample in a study of control samples from healthy donors and cancer patients. Profiled with immunoSEQ multiplex PCR; TCRdb holds only in-frame clones, not every one. This table holds 95,000 to 150,000 clones, around 92% found once. Material for sequencing was PBMCs. These receptors were collected from an elderly man with head and neck cancer. The CDR3 runs from the conserved cysteine through the conserved F or W. Each record gives: clone size, J gene, D gene, V gene, CDR3 DNA, CDR3 protein. The D gene is left open where the match is weak. Clone size is not always given. Where it is, it says once, few, many or a class for expanded clones.

>.|TRBJ1-2|.|TRBV7-2
TGTGCCAGCAGCTTAATGTTCCGGGCAGGGGAGTATGGCTACACCTTC
CASSLMFRAGEYGYTF
>.|TRBJ2-1|.|TRBV4-3
TGCGCCAGCAGCCAAGAAACAGGGAGGAGGAGAAATGAGCAGTTCTTC
CASSQETGRRRNEQFF
>.|TRBJ1-3|.|TRBV7-2
TGTGCCAGCATCAATGAGGGACCGAACTCTGGAAACACCATATATTTT
CASINEGPNSGNTIYF
>.|TRBJ2-3|.|TRBV5-1
TGCGCCAGCAGCTCCAGAGGGGGGACTAGCACAGATACGCAGTATTTT
CASSSRGGTSTDTQYF
>.|TRBJ2-7|.|TRBV27
TGTGCCAGCAGCCCAAGACAGGGAGGAGAGCAGTACTTC
CASSPRQGGEQYF
>.|TRBJ2-2|.|TRBV21-1
TGTGCCAGCAGCAAAGACAGGTCAGCGAACACCGGGGAGCTGTTTTTT
CASSKDRSANTGELFF
>.|TRBJ2-7|.|TRBV6-2/TRBV6-3
TGTGCCAGCAGTTTCCTAGACAGCTACGAGCAGTACTTC
CASSFLDSYEQYF
>.|TRBJ1-2|TRBD1|TRBV5-1
TGCGCCAGCAGCTTCAAGCTGACAGGGACCTATGGCTACACCTTC
CASSFKLTGTYGYTF
>few|TRBJ2-5|TRBD2|TRBV5-1
TGCGCCAGCAGCTCGGGACTAGCGGCTTACCAAGAGACCCAGTACTTC
CASSSGLAAYQETQYF
>.|TRBJ2-7|.|TRBV10-3
TGTGCCATCAGTGATATTTTTGGGACCAGCTCCTACGAGCAGTACTTC
CAISDIFGTSSYEQYF
>.|TRBJ2-7|.|TRBV7-2
TGTGCCAGCAGCTTCCCGGGAGTCCACGAGCAGTACTTC
CASSFPGVHEQYF
>.|TRBJ2-2|TRBD2|TRBV9
TGTGCCAGCACGACTAGCGTCAACACCGGGGAGCTGTTTTTT
CASTTSVNTGELFF
>.|TRBJ1-1|.|TRBV10-1
TGCGCCAGCAGTGACGGGGTGTTGGCTTTCTTT
CASSDGVLAFF
>once|TRBJ2-7|.|TRBV6-5
TGTGCCAGCAGCCCACGCCGCTCCTACGAGCAGTACTTC
CASSPRRSYEQYF
>.|TRBJ1-1|.|TRBV6-5
TGTGCCAGCGGCTCGCGGAGGAGTGTTTTGACTGAAGCTTTCTTT
CASGSRRSVLTEAFF
>.|TRBJ2-1|.|TRBV6-1
TGTGCCAGCAGTGAAGGGGGGGCAGATGAGCAGTTCTTC
CASSEGGADEQFF
>.|TRBJ2-3|.|TRBV7-6
TGTGCCAGCAGCCCCGGAATAGGGGGCACAGATACGCAGTATTTT
CASSPGIGGTDTQYF
>once|TRBJ1-1|TRBD1|TRBV6-6
TGTGCCAGCAGACCCCGGGGACAGACCAAATCCTATCCTTTCTTT
CASRPRGQTKSYPFF
>.|TRBJ1-1|.|TRBV10-3
TGTGCCAGTGCTTTAGGGGGTAACACTGAAGCTTTCTTT
CASALGGNTEAFF
>once|TRBJ1-1|TRBD1|TRBV11-2
TGTGCCAGCACCCCAGGGGGTACGGTGAACACTGAAGCTTTCTTT
CASTPGGTVNTEAFF
>.|TRBJ2-5|TRBD2|TRBV20-1
TGCAGTGCTATTGATTTTAGCGGGGACCAAGAGACCCAGTACTTC
CSAIDFSGDQETQYF
>.|TRBJ2-1|.|TRBV27
TGTGCCAGCAGTTTCACATGGACAGTAAGAAGTGAGCAGTTCTTC
CASSFTWTVRSEQFF
>.|TRBJ2-1|.|TRBV27
TGTGCCAGCAGTTTTGGCGGTGACAATGAGCAGTTCTTC
CASSFGGDNEQFF
>.|TRBJ1-3|TRBD1|TRBV6-5
TGTGCCAGCAGTCTACAGGGGGCGGGAAACACCATATATTTT
CASSLQGAGNTIYF
>few|TRBJ2-3|.|TRBV5-1
TGCGCCAGCAGCAGGTGGGGGGACACAGATACGCAGTATTTT
CASSRWGDTDTQYF
>.|TRBJ2-5|.|TRBV12-3/TRBV12-4
TGTGCCAGCAGTTCCGCAACGGAGACCCAGTACTTC
CASSSATETQYF
>.|TRBJ2-2|.|TRBV11-2
TGTGCCAGCAGCTTAGGATTCACCGGGGAGCTGTTTTTT
CASSLGFTGELFF
>.|TRBJ2-1|TRBD2|TRBV12-3/TRBV12-4
TGTGCCAGCAGTCGGACTAGCGGAGGGCGCGGGTTCTTC
CASSRTSGGRGFF
>once|TRBJ2-2|TRBD1|TRBV7-9
TGTGCCAGCAGCCCGACAGGGGAGTGGGGGGAGCTGTTTTTT
CASSPTGEWGELFF
>.|TRBJ1-6|TRBD1|TRBV30
TGTGCCTGGAGAGGGGACAGGGGGCGGAATTCACCCCTCCACTTT
CAWRGDRGRNSPLHF
>.|TRBJ1-1|.|TRBV19
TGTGCCAGTAGTCCGGGACGGGCGGAAGCTTTCTTT
CASSPGRAEAFF
>.|TRBJ2-2|.|TRBV5-1
TGCGCCAGCAGCTTGGGAGGGTCCGGGGAGCTGTTTTTT
CASSLGGSGELFF
>.|TRBJ2-2|TRBD1|TRBV29-1
TGCAGCGTTGGCGATAGGGGGCTTAACACCGGGGAGCTGTTTTTT
CSVGDRGLNTGELFF
>.|TRBJ1-2|.|TRBV9
TGTGCCAGCAGCGTTTTGGCAGCTAACTATGGCTACACCTTC
CASSVLAANYGYTF
>.|TRBJ2-1|.|TRBV27
TGTGCCAGACCGGGAGCCGGGACAGATAACTGCCACAATGAGCAGTTCTTC
CARPGAGTDNCHNEQFF
>.|TRBJ2-1|TRBD2|TRBV10-3
TGTGCCATCAGTGAGCGGGAACTAGCGGGAGGATGGTCCTACAATGAGCAGTTCTTC
CAISERELAGGWSYNEQFF
>.|TRBJ2-1|.|TRBV24-1
TGTGCCACCAGTGATCCCAGGGGCCAGGACAATGAGCAGTTCTTC
CATSDPRGQDNEQFF
>once|TRBJ1-1|.|TRBV6-5
TGTGCCAGCAGCCTTGACAGGATTGTAACTGAAGCTTTCTTT
CASSLDRIVTEAFF
>.|TRBJ1-2|.|TRBV15
TGTGCCACCAGCCGAGGAGGGAGCCTATATGGCTACACCTTC
CATSRGGSLYGYTF
>.|TRBJ2-7|.|TRBV6-1
TGTGCCAGCAGTGAGTCCAGGGATAGCTACGAGCAGTACTTC
CASSESRDSYEQYF
>.|TRBJ2-5|TRBD2|TRBV11-2
TGTGCCAGCAGCCCCCGGGGACTACGGGACTCGGGAGAGACCCAGTACTTC
CASSPRGLRDSGETQYF
>.|TRBJ1-2|.|TRBV6-5
TGTGCCAGCCGACAGTCAAACTATGGCTACACCTTC
CASRQSNYGYTF
>.|TRBJ1-2|TRBD1|TRBV5-1
TGCGCCAGCAGCGGGACAGGGGACTATGGCTACACCTTC
CASSGTGDYGYTF
>.|TRBJ1-6|.|TRBV5-1
TGCGCCAGCAGCTTGGCGCAGGGAACGGGGAATTCACCCCTCCACTTT
CASSLAQGTGNSPLHF
>.|TRBJ2-1|TRBD2|TRBV5-1
TGCGCCAGCAGCTCGACATATGGGACTATAGGCCCGAATGAGCAGTTCTTC
CASSSTYGTIGPNEQFF
>.|TRBJ2-7|.|TRBV11-2
TGTGCCAGCAGCTTACTTGGTATAACCTACGAGCAGTACTTC
CASSLLGITYEQYF
>.|TRBJ2-3|TRBD2|TRBV29-1
TGCAGCGTCCTTAGCGGGTCGTACGGGGATACGCAGTATTTT
CSVLSGSYGDTQYF
>.|TRBJ1-3|.|TRBV15
TGTGCCACCAGCAACTACAGGGATCCAGGAAACACCATATATTTT
CATSNYRDPGNTIYF
>.|TRBJ2-7|TRBD2|TRBV5-4
TGTGCCAGCAGCTTAGAAGCGGGAGCAAAGTACGAGCAGTACTTC
CASSLEAGAKYEQYF
>.|TRBJ1-2|.|TRBV7-9
TGTGCCAGCAGCTGGCGGTACTATGGCTACACCTTC
CASSWRYYGYTF
>.|TRBJ2-5|TRBD2|TRBV19
TGTGCCAGTAGTACCACTAGCGGGGGACGAGGGCCCCAGTACTTC
CASSTTSGGRGPQYF
>.|TRBJ2-5|TRBD2|TRBV7-9
TGTGCCAGCAGTTTGACTAGCACTCAAGAGACCCAGTACTTC
CASSLTSTQETQYF
>once|TRBJ1-2|TRBD1|TRBV4-1
TGCGCCAGCAGCCATGAACTCGGACAGGGACGACCTGGCTACACCTTC
CASSHELGQGRPGYTF
>once|TRBJ1-1|.|TRBV15
TGTGCCACCAGCAGACGGGGAGTGAACACTGAAGCTTTCTTT
CATSRRGVNTEAFF
>.|TRBJ2-3|.|TRBV5-1
TGCGCCAGCAGCGCGCGTCTGAGCACAGATACGCAGTATTTT
CASSARLSTDTQYF
>.|TRBJ2-5|.|TRBV5-1
TGCGCCAGCAGCATTGAGAGTGCACAAGAGACCCAGTACTTC
CASSIESAQETQYF
>.|TRBJ1-5|.|TRBV7-7
TGTGCCAGCAGCTTGGGGGCGCGAGACGGGAATCAGCCCCAGCATTTT
CASSLGARDGNQPQHF
>.|TRBJ2-5|TRBD1|TRBV3-1/TRBV3-2
TGTGCCAGCAGCACCCGGACAGGGGTAAACCAAGAGACCCAGTACTTC
CASSTRTGVNQETQYF
>once|TRBJ2-1|TRBD2|TRBV7-2
TGTGCCAGCAGCCCGTTCTTGGCGGGGGGGCGTAGTGAGCAGTTCTTC
CASSPFLAGGRSEQFF